Listed below are T cell receptor beta chains from one sample, sequenced in a study of OX40 agonist ivuxolimab in advanced cancers. Assay: immunoSEQ multiplex PCR; the TCRdb copy retains only in-frame clones and omits some. The top ten clones hold around 9.5% of a sample with tens of thousands of clones, roughly four fifths of them seen once. The sequencing here drew on CD4+ or CD8+ T cells sorted from blood, taken in a trial of the OX40 agonist ivuxolimab. Receptors were obtained from an adult with an advanced solid tumor such as melanoma, head and neck, liver or kidney cancer. CDR3s include the opening cysteine and the closing phenylalanine or tryptophan. Fields, in order: V gene, D gene, clone size, J gene, CDR3 protein, CDR3 DNA. A D gene is named only where the DNA matches it firmly. Clone sizes are given selectively: once, few, many, or a class where the clone is expanded.

V: TRBV12-5
D: .
size: .
J: TRBJ2-1
CDR3: CASGLVLRGSGSYNEQFF
DNA: TGTGCTAGTGGTTTGGTCCTTCGGGGATCGGGGTCCTACAATGAGCAGTTCTTC

V: TRBV25-1
D: .
size: .
J: TRBJ2-4
CDR3: CASSAPRDGNIQYF
DNA: TGTGCCAGCAGTGCCCCTCGGGACGGAAACATTCAGTACTTC

V: TRBV7-7
D: .
size: .
J: TRBJ2-5
CDR3: CASSLRQSKETQYF
DNA: TGTGCTAGCAGCTTGAGACAGTCGAAAGAGACCCAGTACTTC

V: TRBV9
D: .
size: .
J: TRBJ2-7
CDR3: CASSVGVWGNEQYF
DNA: TGTGCCAGCAGCGTAGGGGTTTGGGGGAACGAGCAGTACTTC

V: TRBV5-1
D: TRBD1
size: .
J: TRBJ2-7
CDR3: CASSSGGTGRAYEQYF
DNA: TGCGCCAGCAGCTCCGGTGGGACAGGGAGGGCCTACGAGCAGTACTTC

V: TRBV7-9
D: TRBD1
size: once
J: TRBJ1-4
CDR3: CASSLALRGLGEKLFF
DNA: TGTGCCAGCAGCTTAGCGCTGAGGGGGCTGGGGGAAAAACTGTTTTTT

V: TRBV18
D: .
size: .
J: TRBJ2-5
CDR3: CASSRSVGGEETQYF
DNA: TGTGCCAGCTCGCGCTCCGTGGGGGGAGAAGAGACCCAGTACTTC

V: TRBV5-1
D: .
size: .
J: TRBJ1-2
CDR3: CASSLDVEGYGYTF
DNA: TGCGCCAGCAGCTTGGATGTCGAAGGCTATGGCTACACCTTC

V: TRBV4-1
D: TRBD1
size: .
J: TRBJ2-7
CDR3: CASSPGQGIPYEQYF
DNA: TGCGCCAGCAGCCCCGGACAGGGGATCCCCTACGAGCAGTACTTC

V: TRBV27
D: .
size: .
J: TRBJ2-3
CDR3: CASSPASTDTQYF
DNA: TGTGCCAGCAGTCCCGCAAGCACAGATACGCAGTATTTT

V: TRBV20-1
D: .
size: .
J: TRBJ1-1
CDR3: CSAGANTEAFF
DNA: TGCAGTGCTGGGGCGAACACTGAAGCTTTCTTT

V: TRBV29-1
D: .
size: .
J: TRBJ1-1
CDR3: CSVGHWGTEAFF
DNA: TGCAGCGTGGGACATTGGGGGACTGAAGCTTTCTTT

V: TRBV4-1
D: TRBD1
size: .
J: TRBJ1-1
CDR3: CASSHPSDRAPNTEAFF
DNA: TGCGCCAGCAGCCACCCCTCGGACAGGGCGCCGAACACTGAAGCTTTCTTT

V: TRBV19
D: .
size: .
J: TRBJ2-7
CDR3: CASGVTGYEQYF
DNA: TGTGCCAGTGGGGTGACAGGATACGAGCAGTACTTC

V: TRBV5-1
D: .
size: once
J: TRBJ1-1
CDR3: CASSLGPTLGEVTEAFF
DNA: TGCGCCAGCAGCTTGGGGCCGACATTAGGAGAAGTCACTGAAGCTTTCTTT

V: TRBV27
D: TRBD1
size: once
J: TRBJ2-3
CDR3: CASSWTGTQYF
DNA: TGTGCCAGCAGTTGGACAGGAACGCAGTATTTT

V: TRBV18
D: TRBD1
size: .
J: TRBJ2-7
CDR3: CASSPPDRANEQYF
DNA: TGTGCCAGCTCACCACCTGACAGGGCCAACGAGCAGTACTTC

V: TRBV11-3
D: .
size: .
J: TRBJ2-1
CDR3: CASSFGNEQFF
DNA: TGTGCCAGCAGCTTCGGGAATGAGCAGTTCTTC

V: TRBV7-9
D: TRBD2
size: .
J: TRBJ2-3
CDR3: CASSPLAGGPGLTDTQYF
DNA: TGTGCCAGCAGCCCACTAGCGGGAGGACCGGGGCTCACAGATACGCAGTATTTT

V: TRBV5-6
D: .
size: .
J: TRBJ1-2
CDR3: CASSLAKNPYGYTF
DNA: TGTGCCAGCAGCTTGGCGAAGAACCCCTATGGCTACACCTTC

V: TRBV5-1
D: .
size: .
J: TRBJ1-1
CDR3: CASSLDINRGTEAFF
DNA: TGCGCCAGCAGCTTGGACATCAATAGGGGCACTGAAGCTTTCTTT

V: TRBV7-9
D: .
size: medium-sized
J: TRBJ2-2
CDR3: CASSLRGHTPNTGELFF
DNA: TGTGCCAGCAGCTTACGCGGACACACCCCGAACACCGGGGAGCTGTTTTTT

V: TRBV4-3
D: .
size: .
J: TRBJ2-5
CDR3: CASSQGGNQETQYF
DNA: TGCGCCAGCAGCCAAGGGGGGAACCAAGAGACCCAGTACTTC

V: TRBV18
D: .
size: .
J: TRBJ1-6
CDR3: CASSPGTNSPLHF
DNA: TGTGCCAGCTCACCAGGGACTAACTCACCCCTCCACTTT

V: TRBV18
D: TRBD1
size: few
J: TRBJ2-7
CDR3: CASSPGQIPYEQYF
DNA: TGTGCCAGCTCCCCGGGACAGATCCCCTACGAGCAGTACTTC

V: TRBV11-3
D: .
size: .
J: TRBJ1-1
CDR3: CASSFGRGGEAFF
DNA: TGTGCCAGCAGCTTCGGCAGGGGAGGAGAAGCTTTCTTT

V: TRBV4-1
D: .
size: .
J: TRBJ2-7
CDR3: CASSRPDRKNEQYF
DNA: TGCGCCAGCAGCCGTCCCGACAGGAAGAACGAGCAGTACTTC

V: TRBV27
D: .
size: .
J: TRBJ1-2
CDR3: CASSFPGVGYTF
DNA: TGTGCCAGCAGTTTTCCAGGGGTCGGCTACACCTTC

V: TRBV9
D: TRBD2
size: .
J: TRBJ2-3
CDR3: CASSARGEGDTQYF
DNA: TGTGCCAGCAGCGCGCGGGGGGAAGGAGATACGCAGTATTTT

V: TRBV7-2
D: .
size: .
J: TRBJ1-1
CDR3: CASSRSEAFF
DNA: TGTGCCAGCAGCCGCTCCGAAGCTTTCTTT

V: TRBV5-1
D: .
size: .
J: TRBJ1-1
CDR3: CASSLHRLNTEAFF
DNA: TGCGCCAGCAGCTTGCACAGGTTGAACACTGAAGCTTTCTTT

V: TRBV15
D: .
size: .
J: TRBJ1-5
CDR3: CATSVDRNQPQHF
DNA: TGTGCCACCAGCGTTGACAGGAATCAGCCCCAGCATTTT

V: TRBV5-1
D: .
size: .
J: TRBJ1-3
CDR3: CASSSSWTVTGNTIYF
DNA: TGCGCCAGCAGCTCTTCATGGACAGTAACTGGAAACACCATATATTTT

V: TRBV5-1
D: .
size: .
J: TRBJ2-3
CDR3: CASSLGPTDTQYF
DNA: TGCGCCAGCAGCTTGGGGCCTACAGATACGCAGTATTTT

V: TRBV4-1
D: .
size: .
J: TRBJ2-2
CDR3: CASSQGPPGGELFF
DNA: TGCGCCAGCAGCCAAGGTCCTCCGGGAGGGGAGCTGTTTTTT

V: TRBV2
D: TRBD1
size: .
J: TRBJ2-1
CDR3: CASSTDRGNEQFF
DNA: TGTGCCAGCAGTACGGACAGGGGAAATGAGCAGTTCTTC

V: TRBV7-6
D: .
size: .
J: TRBJ1-1
CDR3: CASSALTIGEAFF
DNA: TGTGCCAGCAGCGCCCTAACGATCGGTGAAGCTTTCTTT

V: TRBV29-1
D: .
size: .
J: TRBJ1-4
CDR3: CSVEDMRGEKLFF
DNA: TGCAGCGTTGAAGATATGAGGGGAGAAAAACTGTTTTTT

V: TRBV7-2
D: .
size: .
J: TRBJ1-3
CDR3: CASSLVRGNTIYF
DNA: TGTGCCAGCAGCTTAGTCAGGGGAAACACCATATATTTT

V: TRBV10-3
D: .
size: .
J: TRBJ1-1
CDR3: CAISGTVNTEAFF
DNA: TGTGCCATCAGTGGGACGGTGAACACTGAAGCTTTCTTT

V: TRBV9
D: TRBD1
size: .
J: TRBJ2-3
CDR3: CASSAGQGGTDTQYF
DNA: TGTGCCAGCAGCGCCGGACAGGGTGGGACAGATACGCAGTATTTT

V: TRBV7-9
D: TRBD1
size: .
J: TRBJ2-2
CDR3: CASSLETGGTGELFF
DNA: TGTGCCAGCAGCTTAGAAACAGGGGGCACCGGGGAGCTGTTTTTT

V: TRBV2
D: TRBD1
size: .
J: TRBJ2-2
CDR3: CASSEGQGGPGELFF
DNA: TGTGCCAGCAGTGAGGGACAGGGGGGCCCCGGGGAGCTGTTTTTT

V: TRBV30
D: TRBD1
size: .
J: TRBJ1-2
CDR3: CAWTRQGGYGYTF
DNA: TGTGCCTGGACGAGACAGGGGGGATATGGCTACACCTTC

V: TRBV19
D: TRBD1
size: .
J: TRBJ1-5
CDR3: CASSLGDRGNQPQHF
DNA: TGTGCCAGTAGTTTGGGGGACAGGGGAAACCAGCCCCAGCATTTT